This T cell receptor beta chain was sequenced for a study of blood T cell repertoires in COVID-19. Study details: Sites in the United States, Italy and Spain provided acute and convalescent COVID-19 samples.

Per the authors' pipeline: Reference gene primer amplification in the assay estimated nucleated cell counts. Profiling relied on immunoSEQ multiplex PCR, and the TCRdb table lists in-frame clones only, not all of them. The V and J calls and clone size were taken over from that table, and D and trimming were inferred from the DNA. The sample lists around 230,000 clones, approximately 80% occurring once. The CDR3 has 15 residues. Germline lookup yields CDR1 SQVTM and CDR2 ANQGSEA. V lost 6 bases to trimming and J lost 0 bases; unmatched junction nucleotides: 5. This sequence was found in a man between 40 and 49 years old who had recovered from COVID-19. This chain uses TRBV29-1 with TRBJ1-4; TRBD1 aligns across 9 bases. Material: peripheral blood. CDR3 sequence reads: CSVAGTGSTNEKLFF. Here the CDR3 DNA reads TGCAGCGTCGCCGGGACAGGGTCAACTAATGAAAAACTGTTTTTT.